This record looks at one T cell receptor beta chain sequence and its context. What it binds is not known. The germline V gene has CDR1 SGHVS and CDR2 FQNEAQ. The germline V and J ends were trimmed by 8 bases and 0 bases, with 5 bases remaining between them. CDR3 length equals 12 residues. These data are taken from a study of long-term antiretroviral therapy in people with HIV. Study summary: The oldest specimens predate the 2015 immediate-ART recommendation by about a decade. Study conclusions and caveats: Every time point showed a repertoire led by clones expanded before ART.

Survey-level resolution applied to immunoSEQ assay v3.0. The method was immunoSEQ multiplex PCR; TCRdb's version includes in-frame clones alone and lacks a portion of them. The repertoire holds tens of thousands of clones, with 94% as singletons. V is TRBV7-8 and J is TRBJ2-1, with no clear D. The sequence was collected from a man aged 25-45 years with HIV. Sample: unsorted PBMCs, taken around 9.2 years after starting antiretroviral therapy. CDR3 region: CASQSSYNEQFF. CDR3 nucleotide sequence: TGTGCCAGCCAGAGCTCCTACAATGAGCAGTTCTTC.